This T cell receptor (beta chain) was sequenced in a study of shared clonotypes between healthy human individuals. The overall study: Per-donor plates numbered three CD4 naive, three CD4 memory, two CD8 naive and one CD8 memory. General study findings and limits: Across a handful of donors, naive CD4 shared roughly 5.1%, naive CD8 about 3.2%, memory CD4 less than 2.5%, memory CD8 0.4% to 0.5%.

The naive CD8 fraction comprised CD45RO-negative cells positively selected for CCR7 and excluded terminally differentiated effector memory CD45RA+ cells. Using immunoSEQ multiplex PCR, the repertoire was profiled, and TCRdb retains in-frame clones only, with some absent. The sample lists about 2.2 million clones, approximately 92% occurring once. This clone showed up just once. Its antigen is undetermined. From germline, CDR1 is MNHEY and CDR2 SVGAGI. J was trimmed by 6 bases and V by 8 bases; bases with no gene match: 8. The CDR3 runs 14 residues. V usage is TRBV6-5 and J usage is TRBJ2-2, with 8 bases that match TRBD2. This TCR was sampled from a man younger than 35 in good health. Some clones in this sample may be carry-over from other donors' samples. Source material: naive CD8+ T cells from PBMCs. CDR3 nucleotide sequence: TGTGCCAGCTCAGCGGGGGTTGGGGCCGGGGAGCTGTTTTTT. The encoded protein is CASSAGVGAGELFF.